Shown below are 10 T cell receptor beta chains from a single sample sequenced in a study of T cells in Graves' hyperthyroidism and ophthalmopathy. Amplification yielded TCR beta CDR3 regions, with RNA transcripts as the source. When the TCR CDR3 underwent first-round RT-PCR, the HTBI primer set was used. One entry per CDR3 protein, called by TCRdb with MiXCR from the multiplex PCR reads. The profile shows around 700,000 distinct CDR3 sequences, around 20% of them singletons. Sequencing was done on a sample of blood. The receptors were sampled from a woman aged 50 to 60 with Graves' hyperthyroidism that later progressed to Graves' ophthalmopathy.

The chain couples TRBV29-1 to TRBJ2-3; the D gene could be TRBD1 or TRBD2 (5 bases each). Germline V lookup: CDR1 SQVTM, CDR2 ANQGSEA. V dropped 7 bases and J dropped 3 bases, with 17 bases sitting between them. CDR3 length: 14 amino acids. The CDR3 nucleotides read TGCAGCGCTGGGACCGACCTTAGGACAGATACGCAGTATTTT. Its translation is CSAGTDLRTDTQYF.

This clonotype was counted only a few times. The CDR3 loop is CATNPGKETQYF. The CDR3 DNA reads as TGTGCAACCAACCCGGGGAAAGAGACCCAGTACTTC. The chain uses TRBV7-9 and TRBJ2-5; D might be TRBD2 (5 bases). CDR3 length: 12 amino acids. Germline-derived CDR1 and CDR2 are SEHNR and FQNEAQ (reference sequence).

This clonotype was detected ten times or more. The chain couples TRBV11-2 to TRBJ1-2; no firm D call. The CDR3 covers 16 residues. V was pared by 0 bases and J by 2 bases, with 13 bases between. Germline CDR1 reads SGHAT; CDR2 reads FQNNGV. CDR3 protein: CASSLDPLGSNYGYTF. CDR3 sequence (DNA): TGTGCCAGCAGCTTAGATCCTCTTGGGTCCAACTATGGCTACACCTTC.

About this clonotype itself: The germline gene is not matched at one end of the junction; a read error may be the cause. V and J are TRBV6-1 and TRBJ1-1; tentative D call: TRBD1 (6 bases). The CDR3 loop spans 12 amino acids. Germline lookup yields CDR1 MNHNS and CDR2 SASEGT. CDR3 sequence: CASIQGGTEASF. The CDR3 DNA sequence: TGTGCCAGCATACAGGGTGGTACTGAAGCTTCCTTT.

This clonotype showed up many times. The rearrangement links TRBV7-3 to TRBJ1-1, with D possibly matching TRBD1 (6 bases). V was cut by 4 bases and J by 3 bases, with 18 bases left in between. The CDR3 is 16 residues long. Per germline, CDR1 SGHTA and CDR2 FQGTGA. The CDR3 loop reads CASSSRDSTGHTEAFF. The CDR3 region has the DNA TGTGCCAGCAGCTCCCGTGACTCTACAGGGCACACTGAAGCTTTCTTT. The full variable domain, completed using reference TRBV7-3 and TRBJ1-1, is GAGVSQTPSNKVTEKGKYVELRCDPISGHTALYWYRQSLGQGPEFLIYFQGTGAADDSGLPNDRFFAVRPEGSVSTLKIQRTERGDSAVYLCASSSRDSTGHTEAFFGQGTRLTVV.

This clonotype was counted ten times or more. The chain is built from TRBV5-1 and TRBJ2-1; TRBD2 is a possible D gene (5 bases). V lost 8 bases and J lost 0, with 15 bases in between. The CDR3 is 15 amino acids. Germline loops: CDR1 SGHRS, CDR2 YFSETQ. CDR3 region: CASQIRGSSYNEQFF. CDR3 in DNA: TGCGCCAGTCAGATCCGGGGTTCCTCCTACAATGAGCAGTTCTTC.

V gene TRBV27 combines with J gene TRBJ1-6; 7 nucleotides align to TRBD1. Unmatched junction bases numbered 10, after V lost 7 bases and J lost 7 bases. The CDR3 is 15 amino acids. Germline CDR1 is MNHEY and CDR2 is SMNVEV (reference sequence). The CDR3 loop is CASTRDRATNSPLHF. CDR3 nucleotide sequence: TGTGCCAGCACCCGAGACAGGGCGACGAATTCACCCCTCCACTTT.

This rearrangement joins TRBV27 to TRBJ1-5; weak D call: TRBD1 (5 bases). V was clipped by 5 bases and J by 7 bases, with 18 bases between them. Germline V lookup: CDR1 MNHEY, CDR2 SMNVEV (reference sequence). The CDR3 length is 15 residues. The CDR3 sequence: CASSASSGGAQPQHF. As DNA, the CDR3 is TGTGCCAGCAGTGCCTCTTCAGGAGGGGCCCAGCCCCAGCATTTT.

This clonotype was recorded a few times. The gene calls are TRBV4-2 and TRBJ2-5, with a possible D match to TRBD2 (5 bases). Trimming cost V 1 base and J 0 bases, with 6 bases left between them. The length of the CDR3 is 14 residues. The V gene's germline CDR1 is LGHNA and CDR2 YNFKEQ. The CDR3 spells CASSQVDYQETQYF. The CDR3 bases are TGTGCCAGCAGCCAAGTGGACTACCAAGAGACCCAGTACTTC.

The gene calls are TRBV15 and TRBJ2-3; the D call may be TRBD1 or TRBD2 (6 bases each). Germline CDR1 and CDR2: LNHNV and YYDKDF (reference sequence). The V end was cut by 5 bases, the J end by 4 bases, with 10 bases between. The CDR3 is 13 residues long. CDR3 amino acids: CATSEGGADTQYF. DNA of the CDR3: TGTGCCACCAGCGAGGGGGGAGCAGATACGCAGTATTTT.